The clone carrying this TCR beta chain showed up just a few times. This entry comes from a study of blood T cells in healthy people across ages. Sample-barcoded 5' priming and a J-beta primer mix drove a second PCR of roughly 6 to 12 cycles. One entry per CDR3 protein, called by TCRdb with MiXCR from the 5' RACE reads. Of more than 900,000 distinct CDR3 sequences detected, 20% to 25% appear once; the ten largest clones hold about 0.8%. Germline V gives CDR1 DFQATT, CDR2 SNEGSKA (reference sequence). The length of the CDR3 is 15 residues. J lost 4 bases, V lost 6 bases, and 12 bases had no gene match. The same sample was also studied in work on T cells of mothers and their children. This second study notes: Using 1.5 ug per 15 ul, all extracted RNA underwent cDNA synthesis. In both related and unrelated pairs, TCR recombination output is shaped similarly by thymic selection.

V gene TRBV20-1 combines with J gene TRBJ1-3, with 7 nucleotides matching TRBD1. The material sequenced was blood. The receptor was isolated from a girl aged 2 to 9 in good health. CDR3 DNA sequence: TGCAGTGCCACCCGACAGGGAACGCTCGGAAACACCATATATTTT. Protein: CSATRQGTLGNTIYF.